The following is a T cell receptor (beta chain) sequence with its context. This sample is part of a study of long-term antiretroviral therapy in people with HIV. A v3.0 immunoSEQ assay was performed at survey level. Sequencing set out to capture about 40,000-50,000 T-cell genomes per sample. The method was immunoSEQ multiplex PCR; TCRdb's version includes in-frame clones alone and lacks a portion of them. In the table there are about 19,000 clones, about nine tenths of which are singletons. Trimming left V 4 bases short and J 12 bases short, with 13 bases between. Germline-derived CDR1 and CDR2 are SGHTA and FQGNSA. This CDR3 spans 12 amino acids.

The origin of this receptor is a man between 18 and 29 years old with HIV. Sequenced here: unsorted PBMCs, sampled 2.1 years after starting antiretroviral therapy. The chain combines TRBV7-2 with TRBJ2-1; D call uncertain. The CDR3 sequence: CASSYQTGRQFF. In DNA, the CDR3 is TGTGCCAGCAGCTATCAGACTGGCAGGCAGTTCTTC.